This section outlines one T cell receptor (beta chain) sequence together with its context. Its antigen is unidentified. The sample comes from a study of T cells after yellow fever vaccination. Background on the study: Fractions of limited cellularity were prepared by means of SMART-Seq v4 Ultra Low Input.

A universal primer site and UMIs were added as TCR cDNA was made by 5'RACE template switching. Each CDR3 protein is one row after TCRdb ran MiXCR on the 5' RACE reads. Of some 600,000 distinct CDR3 sequences in the sample, 17% were seen once. Overall study results and limits: Post-booster repertoires contained most primary-vaccination clones again (roughly 96% CD4, approximately 88% CD8).

Trimming removed 7 bases at V and 11 bases at J, with 14 bases between. Germline CDR1 SNHLY, CDR2 FYNNEI. This CDR3 has 12 amino acids. This receptor was identified in a man between 18 and 35 years old who received the YFV17D yellow fever vaccine. The sequenced sample was PBMCs, obtained around 5 days after the first yellow fever vaccination. This chain connects TRBV2 to TRBJ1-4, with D hard to call. The DNA for the CDR3 is TGTGCCAGCAATTTGCCCGCCGGGAAACTGTTTTTT. Protein: CASNLPAGKLFF. The full variable domain, its missing parts supplied by reference TRBV2 and TRBJ1-4, is EPEVTQTPSHQVTQMGQEVILRCVPISNHLYFYWYRQILGQKVEFLVSFYNNEISEKSEIFDDQFSVERPDGSNFTLKIRSTKLEDSAMYFCASNLPAGKLFFGSGTQLSVL.